Sequencing of this TCR beta chain was carried out in a study of CD8 T cells in Susac syndrome. Findings and caveats of the study: The study conceded that its TCR sequencing and HLA analysis involved relatively few individuals.

As for this clonotype: The antigen remains unidentified.

The RNA input was 0.5 to 1 ug, and it was reverse transcribed with random hexamers. Coverage of TCR beta CDR3 amplification by immunoSEQ multiplex PCR extended to 54 Vbeta and 13 Jbeta. TCRdb reprocessed the immunoSEQ multiplex PCR reads with MiXCR, giving one entry per CDR3 protein. The profile covers approximately 190,000 distinct CDR3 sequences, with 90% to 95% appearing a single time and 0.093% taken by the ten largest. TCR beta sequencing was performed on blood CD8+ and CD4+ T cells. The multiple sclerosis controls consisted of treatment-naive patients with relapsing-remitting disease, either stable or active. The CDR3 loop spans 13 amino acids. V was cut by 4 bases and J by 3 bases, with 9 bases left in between. Germline assignment: CDR1 MNHEY and CDR2 SMNVEV (reference sequence).

The clonotype comes from a human donor with multiple sclerosis. The sample was CD4+ T cells from PBMCs. The chain links TRBV27 to TRBJ1-1; D not resolved. DNA of the CDR3: TGTGCCAGCAGTTGGAGAGTCGACACTGAAGCTTTCTTT. Amino acids: CASSWRVDTEAFF.